This note documents a single T cell receptor beta chain sequence. The target antigen is unknown. The data were obtained in a study of early T cells in non-severe SARS-CoV-2 infection. Study-level background: It was bulk RNA from unsorted whole blood that was sequenced, and the chains were unpaired. Whole-study results and caveats: Anti-spike CD8 responses were favored in VDJdb matching, and private and CD4 specificities were missed.

The CDR3 extends over 16 amino acids. From germline, CDR1 is SGHKS and CDR2 YYEKEE (reference sequence). The V end lost 3 bases, the J end lost 0 bases, and 12 bases lay between the germline ends. Individually, cDNA molecules had unique molecular identifiers attached to them. Each CDR3 protein gets one entry after TCRdb re-called the 5' RACE reads with MiXCR. The table lists 85,000 to 95,000 distinct CDR3 sequences, roughly 14% of them singletons. J is TRBJ1-4 and V is TRBV5-5; D is unclear. The source material was whole blood. This sequence originates from an adult who was a healthcare worker with PCR-confirmed SARS-CoV-2 infection or an uninfected control (not recorded which). The CDR3 loop reads CASSWPDRTTNEKLFF. CDR3 bases: TGTGCCAGCAGCTGGCCAGACCGAACAACTAATGAAAAACTGTTTTTT.